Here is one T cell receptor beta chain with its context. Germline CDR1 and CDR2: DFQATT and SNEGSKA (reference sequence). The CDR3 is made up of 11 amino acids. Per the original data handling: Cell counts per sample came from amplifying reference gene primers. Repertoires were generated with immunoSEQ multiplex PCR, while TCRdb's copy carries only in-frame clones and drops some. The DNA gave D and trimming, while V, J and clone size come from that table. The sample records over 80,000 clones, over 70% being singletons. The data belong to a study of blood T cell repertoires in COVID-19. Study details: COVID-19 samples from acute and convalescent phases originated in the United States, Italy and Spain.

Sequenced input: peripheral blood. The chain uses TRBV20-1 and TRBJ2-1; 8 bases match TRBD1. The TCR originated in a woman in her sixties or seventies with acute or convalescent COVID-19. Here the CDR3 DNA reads TGCAGGGGCTCGACAGGGGATGAGCAGTTCTTC. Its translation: CRGSTGDEQFF.